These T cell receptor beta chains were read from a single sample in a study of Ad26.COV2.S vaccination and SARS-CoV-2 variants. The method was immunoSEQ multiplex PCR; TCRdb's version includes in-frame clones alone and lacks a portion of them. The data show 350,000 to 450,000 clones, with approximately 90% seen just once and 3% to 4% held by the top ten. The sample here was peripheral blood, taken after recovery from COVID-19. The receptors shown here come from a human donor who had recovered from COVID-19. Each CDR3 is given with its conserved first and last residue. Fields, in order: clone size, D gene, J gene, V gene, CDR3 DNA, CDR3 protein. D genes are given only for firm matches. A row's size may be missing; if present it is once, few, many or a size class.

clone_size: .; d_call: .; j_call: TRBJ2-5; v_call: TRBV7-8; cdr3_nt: TGTGCCAGCAGCTTATTGAACAGGGCGGTTGGTCTGCGCCAAGAGACCCAGTACTTC; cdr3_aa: CASSLLNRAVGLRQETQYF
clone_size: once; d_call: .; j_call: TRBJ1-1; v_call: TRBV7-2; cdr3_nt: TGTGCCAGCAGCTTAGCCCAGGATGGCACTGAAGCTTTCTTT; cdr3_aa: CASSLAQDGTEAFF
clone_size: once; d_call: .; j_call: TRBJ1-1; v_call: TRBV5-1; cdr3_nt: TGCGCCAGCAGCAACCCGACAGGCGGCGGTCGAAACACTGAAGCTTTCTTT; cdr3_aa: CASSNPTGGGRNTEAFF
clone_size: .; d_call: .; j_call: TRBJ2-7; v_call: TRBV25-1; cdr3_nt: TGTGCCAGCAGTTACGGAAACTACGAGCAGTACTTC; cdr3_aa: CASSYGNYEQYF
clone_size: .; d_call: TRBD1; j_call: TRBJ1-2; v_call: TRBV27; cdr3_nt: TGTGCCCGGGAAGGGACAGAGGGCCATGTCACTAACTATGGCTACACCTTC; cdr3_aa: CAREGTEGHVTNYGYTF
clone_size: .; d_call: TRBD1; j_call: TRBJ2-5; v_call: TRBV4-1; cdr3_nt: TGCGCCAGCAGCCGACACGGGACAGGGGGCCAAGAGACCCAGTACTTC; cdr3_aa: CASSRHGTGGQETQYF
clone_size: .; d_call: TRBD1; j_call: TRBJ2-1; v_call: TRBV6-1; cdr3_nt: TGTGCCAGCAGTGAAGGTAGACAGGGTTCACAGTTCTTC; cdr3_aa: CASSEGRQGSQFF
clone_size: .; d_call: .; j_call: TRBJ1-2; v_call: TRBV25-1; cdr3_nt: TGTGCCAGCAGTGAAAGGAGGGACTATGGCTACACCTTC; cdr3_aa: CASSERRDYGYTF
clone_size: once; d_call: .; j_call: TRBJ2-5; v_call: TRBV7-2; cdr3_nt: TGTGCCAGCAGCTTAGGTCCCTCCGGGGGTCAAGAGACCCAGTACTTC; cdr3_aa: CASSLGPSGGQETQYF
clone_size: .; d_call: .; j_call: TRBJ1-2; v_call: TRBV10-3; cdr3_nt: TGTGCCATCAGTGAGTCACAGGCCTATGGCTACACCTTC; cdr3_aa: CAISESQAYGYTF
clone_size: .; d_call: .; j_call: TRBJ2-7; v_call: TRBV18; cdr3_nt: TGTGCCAGCTCACCATACCGGGACACGAACTACGAGCAGTACTTC; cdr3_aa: CASSPYRDTNYEQYF
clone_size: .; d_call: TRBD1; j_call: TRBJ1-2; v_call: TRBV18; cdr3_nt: TGTGCCAGCGTAGGGGGCGACTATGGCTACACCTTC; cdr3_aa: CASVGGDYGYTF
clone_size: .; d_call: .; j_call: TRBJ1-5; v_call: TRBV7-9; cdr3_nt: TGTGCCAGCAGCTTAGGGGGGGGAGGAATATGGCCCCAGCATTTT; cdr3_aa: CASSLGGGGIWPQHF
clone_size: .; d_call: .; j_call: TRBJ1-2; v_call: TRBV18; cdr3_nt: TGTGCCAGCTCACCAGGGGCGCGGGGGGACTATGGCTACACCTTC; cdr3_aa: CASSPGARGDYGYTF
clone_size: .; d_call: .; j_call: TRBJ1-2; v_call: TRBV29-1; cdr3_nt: TGCAGCGTTGGACCAAATCAGGCTAACTATGGCTACACCTTC; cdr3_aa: CSVGPNQANYGYTF
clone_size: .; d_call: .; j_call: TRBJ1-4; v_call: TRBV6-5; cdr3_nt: TGTGCCAGCAGTCTAAGGGCGTGGGAAAAACTGTTTTTT; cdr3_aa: CASSLRAWEKLFF
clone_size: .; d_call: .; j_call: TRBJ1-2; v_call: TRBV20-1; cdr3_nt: TGCAGTGCTAGTTTGGACAGAGTATATGGCTACACCTTC; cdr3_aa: CSASLDRVYGYTF
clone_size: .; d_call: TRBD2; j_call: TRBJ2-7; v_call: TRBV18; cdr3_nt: TGTGCCAGCTCACCCACGACTAGCGGATCTTACGAGCAGTACTTC; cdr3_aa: CASSPTTSGSYEQYF
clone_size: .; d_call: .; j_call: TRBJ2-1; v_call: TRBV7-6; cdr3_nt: TGTGCCAGCAGCCCCGGGGCCAGGGGCTCCTACAATGAGCAGTTCTTC; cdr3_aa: CASSPGARGSYNEQFF
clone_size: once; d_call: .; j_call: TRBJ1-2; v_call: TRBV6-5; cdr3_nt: TGTGCCAGCAGTAACCTACAGCCTTCCTATGGCTACACCTTC; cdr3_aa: CASSNLQPSYGYTF
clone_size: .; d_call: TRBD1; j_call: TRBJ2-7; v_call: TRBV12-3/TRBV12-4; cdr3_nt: TGTGCCAGCAGCCTCGGGACAGGCTACGAGCAGTACTTC; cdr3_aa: CASSLGTGYEQYF
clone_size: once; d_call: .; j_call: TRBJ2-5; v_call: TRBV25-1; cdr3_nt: TGTGCCAGCAGTGACCCCTTGGGGACCCAAGAGACCCAGTACTTC; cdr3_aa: CASSDPLGTQETQYF
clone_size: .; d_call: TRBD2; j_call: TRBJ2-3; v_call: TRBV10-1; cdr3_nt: TGCGCCAGCAGTGCGAAGGCGGGGGGCACAGATACGCAGTATTTT; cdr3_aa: CASSAKAGGTDTQYF
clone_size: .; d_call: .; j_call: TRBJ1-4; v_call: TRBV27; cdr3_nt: TGTGCCAGCAGTTTATCGGCGGGGGTCGCAACTAATGAAAAACTGTTTTTT; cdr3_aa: CASSLSAGVATNEKLFF
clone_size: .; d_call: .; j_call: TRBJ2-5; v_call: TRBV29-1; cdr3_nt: TGCAGCGTCATCCGGTACCAAGAGACCCAGTACTTC; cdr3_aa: CSVIRYQETQYF
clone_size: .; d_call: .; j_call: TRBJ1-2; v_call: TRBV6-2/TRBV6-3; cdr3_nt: TGTGCCAGCAGTTACCTTCCCGACAGCCGCTATGGCTACACCTTC; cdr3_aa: CASSYLPDSRYGYTF
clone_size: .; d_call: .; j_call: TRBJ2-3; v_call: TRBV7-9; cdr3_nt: TGTGCCAGCAGCCTCATCACAGATACGCAGTATTTT; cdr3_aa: CASSLITDTQYF
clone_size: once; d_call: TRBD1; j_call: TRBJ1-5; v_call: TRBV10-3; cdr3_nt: TGTGCCATCAGTGAGTCAGGACAGGGTCAGCCCCAGCATTTT; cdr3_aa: CAISESGQGQPQHF
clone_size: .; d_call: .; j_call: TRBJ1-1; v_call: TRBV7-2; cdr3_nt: TGTGCCAGCAGCTTAATGAATTGGGCTGCTGAAGCTTTCTTT; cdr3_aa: CASSLMNWAAEAFF
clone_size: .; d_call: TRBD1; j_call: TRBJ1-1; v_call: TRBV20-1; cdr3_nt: TGCAGTGCTAGTGACAGGGTAATTTTCTTT; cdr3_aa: CSASDRVIFF
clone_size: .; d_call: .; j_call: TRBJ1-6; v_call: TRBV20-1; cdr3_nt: TGCAGTGCTAGACAAGGCGGAGCCCTCCACTTT; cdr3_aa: CSARQGGALHF
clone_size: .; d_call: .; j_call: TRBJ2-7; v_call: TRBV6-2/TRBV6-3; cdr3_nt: TGTGCCAGCAGCGAGTCCGGAGACGGGCCCTACGAGCAGTACTTC; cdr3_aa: CASSESGDGPYEQYF
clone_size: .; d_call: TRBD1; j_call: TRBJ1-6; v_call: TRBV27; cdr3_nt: TGTGCCAGCAGTACTCTGACAGGGGGGAATTCACCCCTCCACTTT; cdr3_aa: CASSTLTGGNSPLHF
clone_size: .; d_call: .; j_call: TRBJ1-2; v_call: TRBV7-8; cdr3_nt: TGTGCCAGCAGCCATTTAGGGAGCCTATGGGGCTACACCTTC; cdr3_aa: CASSHLGSLWGYTF
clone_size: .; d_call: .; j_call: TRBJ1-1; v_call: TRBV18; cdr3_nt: TGTGCCAGCTCACCTCAAGTGGACCTTGAAGCTTTCTTT; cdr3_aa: CASSPQVDLEAFF
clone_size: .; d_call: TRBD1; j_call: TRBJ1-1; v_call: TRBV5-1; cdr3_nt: TGCGCCAGCATGCCGCGGACAGGAAACACTGAAGCTTTCTTT; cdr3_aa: CASMPRTGNTEAFF
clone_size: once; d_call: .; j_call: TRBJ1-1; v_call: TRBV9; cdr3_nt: TGTGCCAGCAGCGCCCTACCCAATGAAGCTTTCTTT; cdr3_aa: CASSALPNEAFF
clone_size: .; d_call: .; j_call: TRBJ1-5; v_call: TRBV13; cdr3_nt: TGTGCCAGCAGCTTAGTAAGCGGGGGGGCAAATCAGCCCCAGCATTTT; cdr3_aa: CASSLVSGGANQPQHF
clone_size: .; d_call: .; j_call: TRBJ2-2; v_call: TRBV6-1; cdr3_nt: TGTGCCAGCAGTGATCCCAAGAACACCGGGGAGCTGTTTTTT; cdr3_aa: CASSDPKNTGELFF
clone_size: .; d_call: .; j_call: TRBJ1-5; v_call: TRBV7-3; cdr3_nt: TGTGCCAGCAGGCATAGAAACGGCGGTCAGCCCCAGCATTTT; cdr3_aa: CASRHRNGGQPQHF
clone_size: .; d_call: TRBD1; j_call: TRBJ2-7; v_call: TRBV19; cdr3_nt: TGTGCCAGTACAACAGGGGTTGGGGGCTACGAGCAGTACTTC; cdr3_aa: CASTTGVGGYEQYF
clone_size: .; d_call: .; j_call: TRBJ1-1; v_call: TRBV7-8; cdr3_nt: TGTGCCAGCAGCTTAGGGCGGGGGCAGGGCACTGAAGCTTTCTTT; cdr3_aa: CASSLGRGQGTEAFF
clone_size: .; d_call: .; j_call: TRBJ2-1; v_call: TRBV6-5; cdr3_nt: TGTGCCAGCAGGCGGGGATGGGATGAGCAGTTCTTC; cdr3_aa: CASRRGWDEQFF
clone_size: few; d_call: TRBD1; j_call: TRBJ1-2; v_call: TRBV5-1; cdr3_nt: TGCGCCAGCAGCTTGACAGGGGCTAACTATGGCTACACCTTC; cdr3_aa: CASSLTGANYGYTF
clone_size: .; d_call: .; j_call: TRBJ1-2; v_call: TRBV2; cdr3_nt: TGTGCCAGCCGGTACGAATTTAACTATGGCTACACCTTC; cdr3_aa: CASRYEFNYGYTF